What follows are 4 T cell receptor beta chains derived from one specimen sequenced in a study of cytomegalovirus exposure and HLA in healthy donors. PCR primers comprised 60 Vbeta and 13 Jbeta primers. Produced via immunoSEQ multiplex PCR; TCRdb's table is partial and in-frame only. The sample contains about 98,000 clones, about three quarters of which appear only once. Sequenced material: PBMCs. Every receptor here comes from a man in his forties or fifties in good health and CMV-seronegative.

V usage is TRBV6-1 and J usage is TRBJ2-7; tentative D call: TRBD1 (6 bases). Germline V gene sequence: CDR1 MNHNS, CDR2 SASEGT. The ends were cut back, 5 bases at V and 4 bases at J, with 18 bases in the middle. The CDR3 sequence is 15 residues long. CDR3 loop: CASSIGTPGLYEQYF. CDR3 DNA: TGTGCCAGCAGTATAGGGACACCAGGCCTTTACGAGCAGTACTTC.

The chain links TRBV6-6 to TRBJ1-2; 9 bases agree with TRBD1. Germline V CDR1 and CDR2: MNHNY, SVGAGI (reference sequence). Trimming cost V 0 bases and J 6 bases; bases outside gene matches: 8. CDR3 length equals 16 residues. CDR3 protein: CASSYSAPGQGHGYTF. CDR3 in DNA: TGTGCCAGCAGTTACTCGGCTCCGGGACAGGGTCATGGCTACACCTTC.

This sequence joins TRBV5-4 and TRBJ1-4; D gene ambiguous. The V end lost 4 bases, the J end lost 10 bases, and 14 bases lay between the germline ends. Germline CDR1 is SGHNT and CDR2 is YYREEE (reference sequence). This CDR3 contains 13 residues. CDR3 bases: TGTGCCAGCAGCAGCGGCCCCCCGGGAAAACTGTTTTTT. This encodes CASSSGPPGKLFF. The full variable domain, with the rest looked up from reference TRBV5-4 and TRBJ1-4, is ETGVTQSPTHLIKTRGQQVTLRCSSQSGHNTVSWYQQALGQGPQFIFQYYREEENGRGNFPPRFSGLQFPNYSSELNVNALELDDSALYLCASSSGPPGKLFFGSGTQLSVL.

The chain uses TRBV18 and TRBJ2-3; the match to TRBD1 covers 7 bases. V shed 8 bases and J 1 base; nucleotides not matched to a gene: 6. In germline, CDR1 is KGHSH, CDR2 LQKENI. This CDR3 is 14 amino acids long. CDR3 sequence reads: CASVTGFGTDTQYF. The CDR3 DNA is TGTGCCAGCGTGACAGGGTTCGGCACAGATACGCAGTATTTT. Full variable domain (missing parts from reference TRBV18 and TRBJ2-3): NAGVMQNPRHLVRRRGQEARLRCSPMKGHSHVYWYRQLPEEGLKFMVYLQKENIIDESGMPKERFSAEFPKEGPSILRIQQVVRGDSAAYFCASVTGFGTDTQYFGPGTRLTVL.